A selection of T cell receptor beta chains follows, all from one sample in a study of OX40 agonist ivuxolimab in advanced cancers. Repertoires were generated with immunoSEQ multiplex PCR, while TCRdb's copy carries only in-frame clones and drops some. The table records tens of thousands of clones, 90% of them present only once. The material was CD4+ or CD8+ T cells sorted from blood, obtained in a trial of the OX40 agonist ivuxolimab. These receptors all come from an adult with an advanced solid tumor such as melanoma, head and neck, liver or kidney cancer. Each CDR3 is given with its conserved first and last residue. D genes are given only for firm matches. Size is stated for part of the rows, as once, few or many counts, or as a class when the clone is expanded.

clone size	V gene	J gene	D gene	CDR3 protein	CDR3 DNA
-	TRBV6-5	TRBJ1-2	-	CASSYSAIANYGYTF	TGTGCCAGCAGTTACTCGGCCATAGCTAACTATGGCTACACCTTC
-	TRBV28	TRBJ2-3	TRBD1	CASSRQGKIPTDTQYF	TGTGCCAGCAGCCGACAGGGGAAAATTCCCACAGATACGCAGTATTTT
-	TRBV30	TRBJ2-1	TRBD2	CAWARDAGGRGFF	TGTGCCTGGGCACGCGACGCGGGGGGCCGCGGGTTCTTC
-	TRBV11-1	TRBJ1-6	-	CASSPVGGNSPLHF	TGTGCCAGCAGCCCCGTGGGAGGGAATTCACCCCTCCACTTT
-	TRBV6-1	TRBJ1-1	-	CASSEGAEAFF	TGTGCCAGCAGTGAGGGGGCTGAAGCTTTCTTT
-	TRBV5-5	TRBJ1-1	TRBD1	CASSLGTGVGNTEAFF	TGTGCCAGCAGCTTGGGGACAGGGGTAGGGAACACTGAAGCTTTCTTT
-	TRBV5-4	TRBJ2-1	TRBD1	CASSPRDRLYNEQFF	TGTGCCAGCAGCCCCCGGGACAGACTTTACAATGAGCAGTTCTTC
-	TRBV2	TRBJ2-1	-	CASTEGAYNEQFF	TGTGCCAGCACCGAGGGAGCCTACAATGAGCAGTTCTTC
-	TRBV5-1	TRBJ1-2	TRBD1	CASSLSGGYGYTF	TGCGCCAGCAGCTTGTCAGGGGGCTATGGCTACACCTTC
once	TRBV19	TRBJ2-3	TRBD2	CASSLTLAGGHDTQYF	TGTGCCAGTAGCCTTACCCTAGCGGGAGGGCACGATACGCAGTATTTT
-	TRBV6-1	TRBJ1-2	-	CASSDRVEANYGYTF	TGTGCCAGCAGTGACAGGGTTGAGGCTAACTATGGCTACACCTTC
-	TRBV6-5	TRBJ2-1	TRBD2	CASKGWTSAYNEQFF	TGTGCCAGCAAGGGTTGGACTAGCGCATACAATGAGCAGTTCTTC
-	TRBV18	TRBJ2-5	TRBD2	CASSPPSLAGGYQETQYF	TGTGCCAGCTCACCACCGTCACTAGCGGGGGGATACCAAGAGACCCAGTACTTC
-	TRBV11-2	TRBJ2-7	-	CASSLRGDNYEQYF	TGTGCCAGCAGCCTTAGGGGGGACAACTACGAGCAGTACTTC
-	TRBV29-1	TRBJ2-3	-	CSYQRSGTDTQYF	TGCAGCTACCAGCGCTCAGGCACAGATACGCAGTATTTT
-	TRBV6-1	TRBJ2-7	-	CASNWAGISYEQYF	TGTGCCAGCAATTGGGCAGGCATCTCCTACGAGCAGTACTTC
-	TRBV9	TRBJ2-3	TRBD2	CASSVVARGGIDTQYF	TGTGCCAGCAGCGTAGTCGCGCGGGGGGGAATAGATACGCAGTATTTT
-	TRBV29-1	TRBJ2-2	TRBD1	CSAQRTGKTGELFF	TGCAGCGCCCAGAGGACAGGGAAGACCGGGGAGCTGTTTTTT
-	TRBV5-1	TRBJ2-4	-	CASSLGGGAKNIQYF	TGCGCCAGCAGCTTGGGGGGTGGGGCCAAAAACATTCAGTACTTC
-	TRBV2	TRBJ1-5	TRBD1	CASSEFGQANSQPQHF	TGTGCCAGCAGTGAATTCGGACAGGCAAATAGTCAGCCCCAGCATTTT
-	TRBV6-4	TRBJ2-1	TRBD2	CASSDQPGLAGDNEQFF	TGTGCCAGCAGTGACCAACCCGGACTAGCGGGGGACAATGAGCAGTTCTTC
-	TRBV10-1	TRBJ2-7	TRBD2	CASRATSGGFYEQYF	TGCGCCAGCAGGGCGACTAGCGGGGGCTTCTACGAGCAGTACTTC
-	TRBV2	TRBJ2-3	-	CASSEAGGRLSDTQYF	TGTGCCAGCAGTGAAGCGGGGGGCAGGCTGTCGGATACGCAGTATTTT
-	TRBV5-1	TRBJ2-7	TRBD2	CASSLRTSDPYEQYF	TGCGCCAGCAGCTTGCGTACTAGCGATCCCTACGAGCAGTACTTC
once	TRBV4-1	TRBJ2-1	TRBD1	CASSPQDRGYYNEQFF	TGCGCCAGCAGCCCGCAAGACAGGGGGTACTACAATGAGCAGTTCTTC
-	TRBV7-2	TRBJ2-3	-	CASSLYPAPSTDTQYF	TGTGCCAGCAGCTTATACCCCGCCCCTAGCACAGATACGCAGTATTTT
-	TRBV27	TRBJ2-5	-	CASSPTRFFGETQYF	TGTGCCAGCAGTCCCACCCGTTTTTTCGGAGAGACCCAGTACTTC
once	TRBV14	TRBJ2-5	-	CASSQDAGRRKTQYF	TGTGCCAGCAGCCAAGACGCGGGCCGAAGGAAGACCCAGTACTTC
once	TRBV7-9	TRBJ2-2	TRBD1	CASSLGTGNTGELFF	TGTGCCAGCAGCTTAGGGACAGGGAACACCGGGGAGCTGTTTTTT
-	TRBV6-6	TRBJ1-5	TRBD1	CASTIDRGLDQPQHF	TGTGCCAGCACAATAGACAGGGGGCTGGACCAGCCCCAGCATTTT
-	TRBV9	TRBJ2-1	TRBD2	CASSVPTPGERDRNEQFF	TGTGCCAGCAGCGTCCCGACCCCGGGGGAGCGGGATAGGAATGAGCAGTTCTTC
once	TRBV6-5	TRBJ1-1	-	CASSYGGMNTEAFF	TGTGCCAGCAGTTATGGGGGGATGAACACTGAAGCTTTCTTT
-	TRBV6-1	TRBJ2-5	-	CAILRDIGSQETQYF	TGTGCCATCCTCCGGGACATAGGATCGCAAGAGACCCAGTACTTC
once	TRBV19	TRBJ2-1	-	CASSIGLQQFF	TGTGCCAGTAGTATAGGGCTCCAGCAGTTCTTC
-	TRBV5-1	TRBJ2-3	-	CASSLGQTTDTQYF	TGCGCCAGCAGCTTGGGACAGACTACAGATACGCAGTATTTT
once	TRBV27	TRBJ2-1	-	CASSFFGRVITYNEQFF	TGTGCCAGCAGTTTCTTCGGGCGGGTAATTACCTACAATGAGCAGTTCTTC
-	TRBV19	TRBJ2-1	-	CASSIPSVNNEQFF	TGTGCCAGTAGTATTCCCAGCGTCAACAATGAGCAGTTCTTC
-	TRBV18	TRBJ2-1	-	CASSRDHGEQFF	TGTGCCAGCTCACGGGACCATGGTGAGCAGTTCTTC
-	TRBV5-4	TRBJ1-3	TRBD1	CASSWGGDRGGNTIYF	TGTGCCAGCAGCTGGGGGGGAGACAGGGGTGGAAACACCATATATTTT
-	TRBV2	TRBJ2-7	-	CASSSGFEQYF	TGTGCCAGCAGTTCAGGGTTCGAGCAGTACTTC
-	TRBV2	TRBJ1-2	-	CASSRPPGQGSYGYTF	TGTGCCAGCAGTCGCCCCCCCGGGCAGGGGAGCTATGGCTACACCTTC
-	TRBV18	TRBJ2-3	-	CASSNGPGDTQYF	TGTGCCAGCTCTAACGGTCCTGGCGATACGCAGTATTTT
-	TRBV6-1	TRBJ1-5	-	CASSFTDSNQPQHF	TGTGCCAGCAGTTTTACGGATAGCAATCAGCCCCAGCATTTT
-	TRBV28	TRBJ2-1	-	CASSTEGRLYNEQFF	TGTGCCAGCAGTACCGAGGGAAGGCTATACAATGAGCAGTTCTTC
-	TRBV27	TRBJ2-1	-	CASSLYGRAEQFF	TGTGCCAGCAGTTTATACGGACGGGCCGAGCAGTTCTTC
-	TRBV6-5	TRBJ1-1	-	CASSYFGSGNTEAFF	TGTGCCAGCAGTTACTTTGGGAGTGGGAACACTGAAGCTTTCTTT
-	TRBV6-6	TRBJ2-1	-	CASTSLNEQFF	TGTGCCAGCACTTCACTGAATGAGCAGTTCTTC
-	TRBV11-3	TRBJ1-5	-	CASSLGFRSSNQPQHF	TGTGCCAGCAGCTTAGGGTTTAGGAGTAGCAATCAGCCCCAGCATTTT
-	TRBV6-5	TRBJ2-5	-	CSVFEQFGETQYF	TGTTCGGTGTTTGAACAGTTTGGAGAGACCCAGTACTTC
-	TRBV6-5	TRBJ2-4	TRBD2	CASSRGLAGNIQYF	TGTGCCAGCAGTCGAGGACTAGCGGGAAACATTCAGTACTTC
-	TRBV6-5	TRBJ2-7	-	CASSGGNYEQYF	TGTGCCAGCAGTGGGGGGAATTACGAGCAGTACTTC
-	TRBV5-1	TRBJ2-3	-	CASSFSQGANTQYF	TGCGCCAGCAGCTTTAGCCAGGGAGCAAATACGCAGTATTTT